The 24 T cell receptor beta chains given below trace back to one sample, sequenced in a study of blood T cell repertoires in COVID-19. Assay used: immunoSEQ multiplex PCR; TCRdb lists only in-frame clones, some missing. The data show 390,000 or so clones, about 83% seen once. The sequenced sample consisted of PBMCs or T cells enriched from blood (not recorded which). Receptor source: a woman aged 45-65 years who had recovered from COVID-19.

This rearrangement joins TRBV9 to TRBJ1-1; TRBD1 is a possible D gene (5 bases). V was cut by 7 bases and J by 1 base, with 17 bases left in between. The germline CDR1 and CDR2 sequences are SGDLS and YYNGEE. This CDR3 region has 15 residues. The CDR3 is CASERGSEGNTEAFF. The DNA of the CDR3 is TGTGCCAGCGAAAGGGGATCGGAGGGGAACACTGAAGCTTTCTTT.

The J gene is TRBJ1-2, the V gene TRBV2; no clear D gene. CDR3 length: 14 amino acids. CDR1 and CDR2 from the germline V gene are SNHLY and FYNNEI. Trimming shortened V by 4 bases and J by 8 bases, and 17 bases separated the two germline ends. CDR3 nucleotides: TGTGCCAGCAGTGCTCGGCAGAAGCTGAGGGGCTACACCTTC. Its translation is CASSARQKLRGYTF. Full variable domain (remainder filled in from reference TRBV2 and TRBJ1-2): EPEVTQTPSHQVTQMGQEVILRCVPISNHLYFYWYRQILGQKVEFLVSFYNNEISEKSEIFDDQFSVERPDGSNFTLKIRSTKLEDSAMYFCASSARQKLRGYTFGSGTRLTVV.

The V call is TRBV18, the J call TRBJ1-4, with D hard to call. CDR3 length equals 13 residues. V was cut by 8 bases and J by 8 bases, with 15 bases left in between. Germline CDR1 and CDR2: KGHSH and LQKENI. The CDR3 loop is CASRSWAEEKLFF. CDR3 in DNA: TGTGCCAGCCGGTCGTGGGCTGAAGAAAAACTGTTTTTT. The entire variable domain, with the rest obtained from reference TRBV18 and TRBJ1-4, is as follows: NAGVMQNPRHLVRRRGQEARLRCSPMKGHSHVYWYRQLPEEGLKFMVYLQKENIIDESGMPKERFSAEFPKEGPSILRIQQVVRGDSAAYFCASRSWAEEKLFFGSGTQLSVL.

The chain carries TRBV5-1 and TRBJ1-3; D is perhaps TRBD1 (6 bases). The germline CDR1 and CDR2 sequences are SGHRS and YFSETQ. The CDR3 runs 15 residues. V was pared by 0 bases and J by 2 bases, with 9 bases between. The CDR3 protein is CASSLATGTGNTIYF. CDR3 DNA: TGCGCCAGCAGCTTGGCTACAGGGACTGGAAACACCATATATTTT.

V usage is TRBV2 and J usage is TRBJ1-2, with 8 nucleotides matching TRBD1. The CDR3 sequence is 14 residues long. V was pared by 9 bases and J by 2 bases, with 8 bases of the junction left unmatched. CDR1 and CDR2 from the germline V gene are SNHLY and FYNNEI. CDR3 bases: TGTGCCAGACCCCAGGGGGCGGCAAACTATGGCTACACCTTC. Encoded protein: CARPQGAANYGYTF.

The gene calls are TRBV6-1 and TRBJ1-1; tentatively, D is TRBD1 (5 bases). V dropped 2 bases and J dropped 5 bases, with 15 bases sitting between them. The germline CDR1 and CDR2 sequences are MNHNS and SASEGT. The CDR3 runs 15 residues. The CDR3 coding sequence is TGTGCCAGCAGTGAACTACTGGGGGGAAAGACTGAAGCTTTCTTT. Its protein is CASSELLGGKTEAFF.

This chain connects TRBV29-1 to TRBJ1-2; 7 nucleotides line up with TRBD1. The germline V gene has CDR1 SQVTM and CDR2 ANQGSEA. The junction had 12 bases not matched to a gene; V was cut back by 3 bases and J by 8 bases. The CDR3 consists of 14 residues. The CDR3 DNA is TGCAGCGTTGACAATGGGACAGAGCGTCCCGGCTACACCTTC. Translating gives CSVDNGTERPGYTF.

The chain carries TRBV19 and TRBJ2-5, with TRBD1 matching 8 bases. Germline CDR1 and CDR2: LNHDA and SQIVND (reference sequence). With 4 bases clipped from V and 5 bases from J, the junction kept 3 bases outside the gene matches. This CDR3 region has 13 residues. CDR3 amino acids: CASSTTGAETQYF. CDR3 in DNA: TGTGCCAGTAGTACGACAGGGGCCGAGACCCAGTACTTC. Based on the CDR3 plus reference TRBV19 and TRBJ2-5, the full variable domain is DGGITQSPKYLFRKEGQNVTLSCEQNLNHDAMYWYRQDPGQGLRLIYYSQIVNDFQKGDIAEGYSVSREKKESFPLTVTSAQKNPTAFYLCASSTTGAETQYFGPGTRLLVL.

J is TRBJ1-1 and V is TRBV5-1, with TRBD1 as a possible D gene (5 bases). Deletions cut 3 bases from V and 5 bases from J, with 14 bases between. This CDR3 has 14 amino acids. Germline CDR1 and CDR2: SGHRS and YFSETQ. DNA for the CDR3: TGCGCCAGCAGCTCCCTTTATGGGGGGACTGAAGCTTTCTTT. Protein: CASSSLYGGTEAFF.

The table lists this clone with a count of one. The chain has TRBV30 and TRBJ1-2; 7 nucleotides agree with TRBD1. The junction had 9 bases not matched to a gene; V was cut back by 1 base and J by 4 bases. CDR1 is GTSNPN and CDR2 is SVGIG in the germline V gene (reference sequence). This CDR3 has 15 residues. This CDR3 is CAWSGVDRDRYGYTF. DNA for the CDR3: TGTGCCTGGAGTGGGGTAGACAGGGATCGCTATGGCTACACCTTC.

This clone was seen just once. The chain combines TRBV14 with TRBJ1-5, with 7 bases aligning to TRBD1. CDR3 length: 16 residues. V lost 3 bases, J lost 4 bases, and 9 bases stayed unmatched. The germline V gene encodes CDR1 SGHDN and CDR2 FVKESK. CDR3 DNA sequence: TGTGCCAGCAGCCACATATCCGGGACAGCTAATCAGCCCCAGCATTTT. Translated: CASSHISGTANQPQHF.

V and J are TRBV5-6 and TRBJ2-7; TRBD2 matches 15 bases. V gave up 0 bases and J gave up 8 bases; unmatched junction bases: 15. Germline V gene data show CDR1 as SGHDT and CDR2 as YYEEEE. This CDR3 spans 19 amino acids. This CDR3 reads CASSLESGLAGGRGSKQYF. CDR3 DNA: TGTGCCAGCAGCTTGGAGTCGGGACTAGCGGGGGGAAGGGGTAGCAAGCAGTACTTC.

The chain joins TRBV19 to TRBJ1-5; maybe TRBD1 (5 bases). Between the trimmed V and J ends, which lost 5 bases and 1 base, there was a span of 21 bases. The germline gives CDR1 LNHDA, CDR2 SQIVND (reference sequence). The CDR3 is made up of 18 amino acids. The CDR3 DNA is TGTGCCAGTAGTCCCCTAATCCGTACAGGCGTAAGCAATCAGCCCCAGCATTTT. Amino acids: CASSPLIRTGVSNQPQHF.

The V call is TRBV19, the J call TRBJ2-6; TRBD1 matches 7 bases. The length of the CDR3 is 16 residues. Germline-derived CDR1 and CDR2 are LNHDA and SQIVND (reference sequence). V shed 4 bases and J 3 bases; nucleotides not matched to a gene: 6. This CDR3 reads CASSTLQGFGANVLTF. CDR3 nucleotide sequence: TGTGCCAGTAGTACTTTACAGGGGTTTGGGGCCAACGTCCTGACTTTC.

The chain combines TRBV5-8 with TRBJ2-5; 8 bases map to TRBD1. The CDR3 is made up of 15 amino acids. The germline V gene encodes CDR1 SGHTS and CDR2 YDEGEE. The V gene end was trimmed by 2 bases and the J gene end by 5 bases; junction bases not matched to a gene: 8. The CDR3 region is CASSFRTGMWETQYF. CDR3 in DNA: TGTGCCAGCAGCTTTAGGACAGGGATGTGGGAGACCCAGTACTTC.

This clone occurred once. The chain links TRBV9 to TRBJ2-2; 7 bases match TRBD2. Germline trimming cut 2 bases from V and 4 bases from J; bases unmatched to any gene: 5. This CDR3 region has 15 residues. The germline V gene has CDR1 SGDLS and CDR2 YYNGEE. Here the CDR3 reads CASSVDGGGTGELFF. CDR3 bases: TGTGCCAGCAGCGTCGACGGCGGGGGCACCGGGGAGCTGTTTTTT.

This chain uses TRBV7-2 with TRBJ1-3; D is perhaps TRBD1 (6 bases). The V and J ends lost 2 bases and 5 bases respectively, with 19 bases between them. The CDR3 sequence is 17 residues long. Per the germline V gene, CDR1 is SGHTA and CDR2 is FQGNSA. The DNA for the CDR3 is TGTGCCAGCAGCTTAATGTCGACAGGATTGTTGAGAAACACCATATATTTT. It is translated as CASSLMSTGLLRNTIYF.

Comment on this clone: The sample has other DNA sequences that encode this CDR3 too. The chain is built from TRBV7-9 and TRBJ2-7, with 8 bases matching TRBD1. Germline V gene sequence: CDR1 SEHNR, CDR2 FQNEAQ (reference sequence). V shed 6 bases and J 2 bases; nucleotides not matched to a gene: 6. This CDR3 has 14 amino acids. As DNA, the CDR3 is TGTGCCAGCAGTCCCGGGACAGGCCCCTACGAGCAGTACTTC. Its translation: CASSPGTGPYEQYF.

The CDR3 region is CASSVTSSGGTDTQYF. The CDR3 DNA sequence: TGTGCCAGCAGCGTTACATCTAGCGGGGGCACAGATACGCAGTATTTT. This chain uses TRBV9 with TRBJ2-3; 9 positions match TRBD2. The CDR3 has 16 residues. Per germline, CDR1 SGDLS and CDR2 YYNGEE. The V gene end was trimmed by 2 bases and the J gene end by 1 base; junction bases not matched to a gene: 5.

The CDR3 is CASSNREEAFF. DNA for the CDR3: TGTGCCAGCAGCAACCGGGAAGAAGCTTTCTTT. This chain connects TRBV14 to TRBJ1-1; D not certain. CDR3 length: 11 amino acids. With 5 bases removed from V and 8 bases from J, the gap between germline ends came to 9 bases. Germline V gene data show CDR1 as SGHDN and CDR2 as FVKESK.

The chain joins TRBV28 to TRBJ2-1, with 8 bases lining up with TRBD1. Germline CDR1 MDHEN, CDR2 SYDVKM. V shed 4 bases, J shed 9 bases, and the junction held 8 bases outside the gene matches. The CDR3 has 14 amino acids. CDR3 residues: CASSSDRVSGEQFF. CDR3 sequence (DNA): TGTGCCAGCAGTTCGGACAGGGTGAGCGGTGAGCAGTTCTTC. Complete variable domain (other parts from reference TRBV28 and TRBJ2-1): DVKVTQSSRYLVKRTGEKVFLECVQDMDHENMFWYRQDPGLGLRLIYFSYDVKMKEKGDIPEGYSVSREKKERFSLILESASTNQTSMYLCASSSDRVSGEQFFGPGTRLTVL.

The V call is TRBV7-9, the J call TRBJ1-2; TRBD1 is a possible D gene (5 bases). In germline, CDR1 is SEHNR, CDR2 FQNEAQ (reference sequence). The CDR3 spans 14 residues. Trimming removed 2 bases from V and 5 bases from J, with 12 bases in between. Written as DNA, the CDR3 is TGTGCCAGCAGCTTACCCAGGGATAATTATGGCTACACCTTC. Its translation: CASSLPRDNYGYTF.

V is TRBV19 and J is TRBJ2-2; D might be TRBD1 (6 bases). Germline assignment: CDR1 LNHDA and CDR2 SQIVND (reference sequence). The CDR3 runs 16 residues. Trimming left V 3 bases short and J 5 bases short, with 16 bases between. The CDR3 DNA follows: TGTGCCAGTAGTATTCGTATAGGCAGGGGAACCGGGGAGCTGTTTTTT. Protein: CASSIRIGRGTGELFF.

The rearrangement links TRBV27 to TRBJ2-7; 11 nucleotides line up with TRBD1. From germline, CDR1 is MNHEY and CDR2 SMNVEV (reference sequence). The length of the CDR3 is 14 residues. The junction had 5 bases not matched to a gene; V was cut back by 4 bases and J by 6 bases. The CDR3 nucleotides read TGTGCCAGCAGTTCCCGGACAGGGGGCCTCGAGCAGTACTTC. Amino acids: CASSSRTGGLEQYF.